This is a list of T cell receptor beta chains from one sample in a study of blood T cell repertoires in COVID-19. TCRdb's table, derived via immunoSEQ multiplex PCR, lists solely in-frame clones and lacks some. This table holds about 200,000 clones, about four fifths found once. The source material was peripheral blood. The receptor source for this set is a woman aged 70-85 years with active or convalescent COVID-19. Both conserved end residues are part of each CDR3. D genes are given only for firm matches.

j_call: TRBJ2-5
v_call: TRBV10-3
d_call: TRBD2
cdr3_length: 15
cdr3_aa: CAISSGTRYQETQYF

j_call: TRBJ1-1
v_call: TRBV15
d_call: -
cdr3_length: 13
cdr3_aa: CATSGQANTEAFF

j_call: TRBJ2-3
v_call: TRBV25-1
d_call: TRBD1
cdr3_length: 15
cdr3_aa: CASSQTGGSTDTQYF

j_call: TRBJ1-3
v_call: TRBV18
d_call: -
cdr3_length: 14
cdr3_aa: CASSPGSARGTIYF

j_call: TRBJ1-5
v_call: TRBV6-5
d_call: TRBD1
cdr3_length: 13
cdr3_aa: CASSGTVYQPQHF

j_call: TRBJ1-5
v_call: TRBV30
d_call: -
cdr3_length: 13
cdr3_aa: CAWSVGHNQPQHF

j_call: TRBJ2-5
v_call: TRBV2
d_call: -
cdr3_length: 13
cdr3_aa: CASRSDFQETQYF

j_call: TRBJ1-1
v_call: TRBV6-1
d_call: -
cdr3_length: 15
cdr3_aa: CASSEAWQNRAGAFF

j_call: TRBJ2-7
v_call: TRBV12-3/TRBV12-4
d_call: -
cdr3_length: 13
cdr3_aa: CASSLRQIYEQYF

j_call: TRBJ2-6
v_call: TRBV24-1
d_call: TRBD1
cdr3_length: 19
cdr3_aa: CATSGQGDRSRSGANVLTF

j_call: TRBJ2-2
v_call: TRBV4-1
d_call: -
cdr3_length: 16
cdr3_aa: CASSQDVAANTGELFF

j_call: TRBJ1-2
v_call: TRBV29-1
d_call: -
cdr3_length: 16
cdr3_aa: CSVAITWGGEAGGYTF

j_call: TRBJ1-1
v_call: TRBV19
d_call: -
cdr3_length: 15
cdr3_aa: CASSIGLAENTEAFF

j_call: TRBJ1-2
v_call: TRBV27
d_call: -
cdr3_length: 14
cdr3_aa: CASRGRGHGGGYTF

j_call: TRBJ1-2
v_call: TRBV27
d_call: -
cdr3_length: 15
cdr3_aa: CASSFSGIGSYGYTF

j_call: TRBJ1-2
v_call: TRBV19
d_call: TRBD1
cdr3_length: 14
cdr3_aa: CASSIMGTGVGYTF

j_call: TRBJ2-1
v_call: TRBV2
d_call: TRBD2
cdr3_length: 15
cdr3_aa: CASSLAGVGDNEQFF